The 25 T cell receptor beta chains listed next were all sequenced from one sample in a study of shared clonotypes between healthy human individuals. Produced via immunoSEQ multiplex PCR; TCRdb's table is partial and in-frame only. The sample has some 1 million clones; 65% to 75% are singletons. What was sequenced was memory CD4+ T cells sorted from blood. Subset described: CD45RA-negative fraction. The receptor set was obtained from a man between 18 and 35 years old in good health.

CDR3 protein: CASSSQAGTGRETFF. In nucleotides, the CDR3 is TGTGCCAGCAGCTCCCAAGCCGGGACAGGCAGGGAAACTTTCTTT. The chain links TRBV6-6 to TRBJ1-1; 8 bases are shared with TRBD1. Per germline, CDR1 MNHNY and CDR2 SVGAGI (reference sequence). The CDR3 totals 15 residues. The trim removed 6 bases at V and 12 bases at J, leaving 18 bases unmatched.

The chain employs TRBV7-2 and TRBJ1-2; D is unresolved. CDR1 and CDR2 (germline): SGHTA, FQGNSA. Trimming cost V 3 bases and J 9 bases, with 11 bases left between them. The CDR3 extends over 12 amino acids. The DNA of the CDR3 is TGTGCCAGCAGCTTGGCCCGGGTTAGCTACACCTTC. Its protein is CASSLARVSYTF.

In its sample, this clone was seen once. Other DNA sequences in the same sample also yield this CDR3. CDR3 nucleotides: TGTGCCATCAGCCGGGACGGAAACTATGGCTACACCTTC. As protein: CAISRDGNYGYTF. V usage is TRBV10-3 and J usage is TRBJ1-2, with D perhaps TRBD1 (5 bases). Between the trimmed V and J ends, which lost 6 bases and 2 bases, there was a span of 10 bases. This CDR3 has 13 amino acids. Germline V gene sequence: CDR1 ENHRY, CDR2 SYGVKD.

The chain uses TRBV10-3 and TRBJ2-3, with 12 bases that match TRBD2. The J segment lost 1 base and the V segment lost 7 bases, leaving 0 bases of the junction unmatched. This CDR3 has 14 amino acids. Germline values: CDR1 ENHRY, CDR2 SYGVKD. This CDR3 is CAITSGRGTDTQYF. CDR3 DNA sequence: TGTGCCATCACTAGCGGGAGGGGCACAGATACGCAGTATTTT.

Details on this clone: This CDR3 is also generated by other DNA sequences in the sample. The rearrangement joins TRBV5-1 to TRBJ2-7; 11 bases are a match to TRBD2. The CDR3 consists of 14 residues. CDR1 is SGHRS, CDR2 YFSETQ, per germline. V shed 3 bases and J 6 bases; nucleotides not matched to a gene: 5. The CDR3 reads CASSSGLAGSEQYF. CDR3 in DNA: TGCGCCAGCAGCTCCGGACTAGCGGGCAGCGAGCAGTACTTC.

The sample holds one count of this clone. DNA of the CDR3: TGTGCCAGCACCGGGCTTAGCTCCTACGAGCAGTACTTC. It translates to CASTGLSSYEQYF. This chain links TRBV6-1 with TRBJ2-7, with D uncertain. CDR1 and CDR2 from the germline V gene are MNHNS and SASEGT. Trimming removed 7 bases at V and 0 bases at J, with 10 bases between. This CDR3 region has 13 residues.

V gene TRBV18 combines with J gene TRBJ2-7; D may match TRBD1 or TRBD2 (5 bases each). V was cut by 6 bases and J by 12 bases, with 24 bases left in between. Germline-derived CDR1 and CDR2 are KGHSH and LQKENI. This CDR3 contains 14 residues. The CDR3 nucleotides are TGTGCCAGCTCCCCCCAAGGGACGCTCGCCAATCCGTACTTC. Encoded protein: CASSPQGTLANPYF.

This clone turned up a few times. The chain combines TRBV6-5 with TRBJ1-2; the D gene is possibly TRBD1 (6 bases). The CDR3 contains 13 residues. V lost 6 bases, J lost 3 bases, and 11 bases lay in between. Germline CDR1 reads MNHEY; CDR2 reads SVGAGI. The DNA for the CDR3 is TGTGCCAGCAGAGACAACAGGGACTATGGCTACACCTTC. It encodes CASRDNRDYGYTF.

Here the CDR3 DNA reads TGTGCCAGCTCACCTGTCCAATCTGGGGCCAACGTCCTGACTTTC. Its protein is CASSPVQSGANVLTF. This rearrangement joins TRBV18 to TRBJ2-6; no definite D call. The CDR3 is 15 amino acids. Germline V gene lookup returns CDR1 KGHSH and CDR2 LQKENI. The V gene lost 3 bases and the J gene lost 1 base, with 7 bases spanning the gap.

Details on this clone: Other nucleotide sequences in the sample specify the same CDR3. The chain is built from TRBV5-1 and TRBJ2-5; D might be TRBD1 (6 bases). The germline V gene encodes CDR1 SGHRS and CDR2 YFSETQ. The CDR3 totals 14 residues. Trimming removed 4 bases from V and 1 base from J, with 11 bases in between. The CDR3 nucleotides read TGCGCCAGCAGCCTTGGGGGCTCCCAAGAGACCCAGTACTTC. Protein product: CASSLGGSQETQYF.

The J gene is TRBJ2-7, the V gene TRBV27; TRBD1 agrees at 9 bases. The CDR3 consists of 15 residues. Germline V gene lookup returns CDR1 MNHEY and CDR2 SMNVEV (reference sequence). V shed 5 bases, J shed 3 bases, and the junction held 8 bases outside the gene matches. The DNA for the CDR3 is TGTGCCAGCAGTCCCCTAGGGACAGGGCGCTACGAGCAGTACTTC. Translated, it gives CASSPLGTGRYEQYF.

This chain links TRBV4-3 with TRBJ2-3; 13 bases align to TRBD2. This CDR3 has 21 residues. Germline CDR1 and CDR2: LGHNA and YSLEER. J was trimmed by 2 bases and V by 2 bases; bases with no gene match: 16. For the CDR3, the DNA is TGCGCCAGCAGCCAACCTCGGACTAGCGGGAGTGGTCGAATGGTCACAGATACGCAGTATTTT. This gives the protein CASSQPRTSGSGRMVTDTQYF.

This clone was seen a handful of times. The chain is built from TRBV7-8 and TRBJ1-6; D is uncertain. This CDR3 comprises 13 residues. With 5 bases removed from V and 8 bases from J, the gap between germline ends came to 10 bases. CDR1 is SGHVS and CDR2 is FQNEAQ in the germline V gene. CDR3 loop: CASSREVDSPLHF. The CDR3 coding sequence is TGTGCCAGCAGCCGGGAAGTAGATTCACCCCTCCACTTT.

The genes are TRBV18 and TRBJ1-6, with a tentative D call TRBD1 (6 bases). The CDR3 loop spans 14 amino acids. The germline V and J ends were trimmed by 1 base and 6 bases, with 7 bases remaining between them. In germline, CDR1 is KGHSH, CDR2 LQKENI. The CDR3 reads CASSPQQGNSPLHF. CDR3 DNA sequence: TGTGCCAGCTCACCACAACAGGGTAATTCACCCCTCCACTTT.

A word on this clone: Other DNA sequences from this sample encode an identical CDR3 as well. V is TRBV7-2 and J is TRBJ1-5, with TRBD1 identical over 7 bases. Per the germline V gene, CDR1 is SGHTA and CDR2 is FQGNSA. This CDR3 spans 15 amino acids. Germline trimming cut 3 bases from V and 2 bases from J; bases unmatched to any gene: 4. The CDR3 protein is CASSLQGVGNQPQHF. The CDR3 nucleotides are TGTGCCAGCAGCTTGCAGGGGGTCGGCAATCAGCCCCAGCATTTT.

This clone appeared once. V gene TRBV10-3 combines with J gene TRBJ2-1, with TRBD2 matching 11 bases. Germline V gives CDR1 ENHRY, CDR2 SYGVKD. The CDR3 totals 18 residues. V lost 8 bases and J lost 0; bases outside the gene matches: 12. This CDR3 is CAISKVTSGSYSYNEQFF. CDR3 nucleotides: TGTGCCATCTCTAAGGTTACTAGCGGGAGCTACTCCTACAATGAGCAGTTCTTC.

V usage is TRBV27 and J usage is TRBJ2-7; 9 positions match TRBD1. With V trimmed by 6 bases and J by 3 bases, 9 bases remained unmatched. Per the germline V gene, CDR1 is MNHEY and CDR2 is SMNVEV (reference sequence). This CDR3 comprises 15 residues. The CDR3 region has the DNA TGTGCCAGCAGATCCCATGGGACAGGGAACTACGAGCAGTACTTC. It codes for CASRSHGTGNYEQYF.

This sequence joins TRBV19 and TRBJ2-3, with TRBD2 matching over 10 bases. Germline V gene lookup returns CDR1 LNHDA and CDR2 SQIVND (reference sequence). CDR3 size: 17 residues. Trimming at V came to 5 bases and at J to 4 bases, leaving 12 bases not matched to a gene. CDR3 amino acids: CASSSRIAGGPADTQYF. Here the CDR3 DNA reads TGTGCCAGTAGTTCCCGGATAGCGGGAGGCCCCGCAGATACGCAGTATTTT.

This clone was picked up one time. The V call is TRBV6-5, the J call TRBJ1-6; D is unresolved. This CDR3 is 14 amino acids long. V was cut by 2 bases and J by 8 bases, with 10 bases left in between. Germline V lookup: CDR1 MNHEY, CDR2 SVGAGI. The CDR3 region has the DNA TGTGCCAGCAGTTACGGGGTAGCAGATTCACCCCTCCACTTT. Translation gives CASSYGVADSPLHF.

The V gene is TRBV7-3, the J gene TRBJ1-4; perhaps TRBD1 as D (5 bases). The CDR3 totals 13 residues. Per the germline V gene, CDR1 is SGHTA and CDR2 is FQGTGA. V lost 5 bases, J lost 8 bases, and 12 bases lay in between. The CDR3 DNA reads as TGTGCCAGCAGCCAGGGAGCGGGGGAAAAACTGTTTTTT. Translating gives CASSQGAGEKLFF.

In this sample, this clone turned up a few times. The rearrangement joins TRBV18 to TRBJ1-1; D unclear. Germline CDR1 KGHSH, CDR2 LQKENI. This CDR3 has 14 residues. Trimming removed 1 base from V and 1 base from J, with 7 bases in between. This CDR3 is CASSPQEGNTEAFF. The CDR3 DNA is TGTGCCAGCTCACCACAGGAGGGGAACACTGAAGCTTTCTTT.

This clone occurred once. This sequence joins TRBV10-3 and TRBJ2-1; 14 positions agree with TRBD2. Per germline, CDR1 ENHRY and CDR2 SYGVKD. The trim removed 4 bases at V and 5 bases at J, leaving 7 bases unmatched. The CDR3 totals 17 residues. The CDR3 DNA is TGTGCCATCAGTGTGGGACTAGCGGGGGCCGACCACAATGAGCAGTTCTTC. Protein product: CAISVGLAGADHNEQFF.

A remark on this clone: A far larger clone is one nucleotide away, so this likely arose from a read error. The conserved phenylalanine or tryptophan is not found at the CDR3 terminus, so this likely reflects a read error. CDR3 protein: CSALLGTEAFL. Here the CDR3 DNA reads TGCAGTGCTCTACTGGGCACTGAAGCTTTCCTT. The J gene is TRBJ1-1, the V gene TRBV20-1; D is undetermined. Deletions cut 5 bases from V and 4 bases from J, with 8 bases between. The CDR3 is 11 amino acids. CDR1 is DFQATT and CDR2 is SNEGSKA in the germline V gene (reference sequence).

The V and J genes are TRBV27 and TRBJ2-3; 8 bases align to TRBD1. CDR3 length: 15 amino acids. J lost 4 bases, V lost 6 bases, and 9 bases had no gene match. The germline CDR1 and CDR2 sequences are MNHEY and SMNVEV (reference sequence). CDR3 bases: TGTGCCAGCAGAGACAGGGGAAGGGTCCCAGATACGCAGTATTTT. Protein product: CASRDRGRVPDTQYF.

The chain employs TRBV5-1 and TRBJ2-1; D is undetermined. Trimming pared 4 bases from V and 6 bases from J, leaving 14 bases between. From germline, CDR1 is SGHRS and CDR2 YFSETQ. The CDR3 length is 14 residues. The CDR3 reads CASSRSLVLNEQFF. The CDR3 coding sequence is TGCGCCAGCAGCCGGTCCTTGGTCCTCAATGAGCAGTTCTTC.